This T cell receptor beta chain was profiled in a study of Graves' ophthalmopathy and Graves' hyperthyroidism. Findings and caveats of the study: This model predicted ophthalmopathy progression (sensitivity around 70%, specificity 72% to 85%). A model of 13 signatures distinguished ophthalmopathy from stable hyperthyroidism at 85% to 90% sensitivity and nearly 82% specificity.

In this cohort, patients with other autoimmune diseases, uncontrolled infections, pregnancy or lactation were excluded. Beta-chain TCR CDR3 regions were amplified from RNA transcripts. Following a first-round RT-PCR that used HTBI primers, a second-round multiplex PCR was carried out. Using its own MiXCR run on the multiplex PCR reads, TCRdb lists one record per CDR3 protein. The table has about 590,000 distinct CDR3 sequences, under 45% seen once. Worth noting for this clonotype: Its antigen is as yet unknown.

This TCR was sampled from an adult man with Graves' hyperthyroidism. Sequencing was performed on peripheral blood or thyroid tissue (not recorded which).

The CDR3: CAIRTSRNEQFF. The CDR3 DNA is TGTGCCATCCGGACTAGCAGGAATGAGCAGTTCTTC. V gene TRBV10-3 combines with J gene TRBJ2-1, with 8 bases lining up with TRBD2. After removal of 8 bases from V and 7 bases from J, the junction contained 4 bases not matched to a gene. Germline assignment: CDR1 ENHRY and CDR2 SYGVKD. The CDR3 is 12 amino acids.